A single sample gave rise to the 4 T cell receptor beta chains below, sequenced in a study of control samples from healthy donors and cancer patients. Data came from immunoSEQ multiplex PCR; TCRdb stores just in-frame clones and leaves some out. The table lists about 140,000 clones, approximately 86% of them singletons, with approximately 9% in the top ten. The sample comprised blood. These receptors came from a woman in her twenties or thirties in good health.

This sequence joins TRBV3-1 (or the pseudogene TRBV3-2) and TRBJ1-2; D is unresolved. V lost 1 base and J lost 3, with 15 bases in between. CDR3 length equals 16 residues. Germline V CDR1 and CDR2: LGHDT, YNNKEL (reference sequence). The CDR3 sequence: CASSQGWQNNYYGYTF. DNA of the CDR3: TGTGCCAGCAGCCAAGGTTGGCAGAATAATTACTATGGCTACACCTTC.

The chain has TRBV7-2 and TRBJ1-4; D remains unclear. Per the germline V gene, CDR1 is SGHTA and CDR2 is FQGNSA. With 0 bases removed from V and 0 bases from J, the gap between germline ends came to 5 bases. The CDR3 is 15 amino acids. The CDR3 reads CASSLAPATNEKLFF. CDR3 nucleotide sequence: TGTGCCAGCAGCTTAGCACCTGCAACTAATGAAAAACTGTTTTTT.

The chain has TRBV19 and TRBJ1-1, with D possibly being TRBD1 (6 bases). The CDR3 totals 15 residues. V was shortened by 0 bases and J by 3 bases, with 11 bases between the two germline ends. The germline V gene has CDR1 LNHDA and CDR2 SQIVND (reference sequence). The DNA of the CDR3 is TGTGCCAGTAGTATAGACCAGGGGACATACACTGAAGCTTTCTTT. Its protein product is CASSIDQGTYTEAFF.

In this sample, this clone turned up a few times. The V and J genes are TRBV5-1 and TRBJ1-2; perhaps TRBD1 as D (5 bases). Germline V gene data show CDR1 as SGHRS and CDR2 as YFSETQ. The germline V and J ends were trimmed by 4 bases and 2 bases, with 12 bases remaining between them. This CDR3 has 14 residues. The CDR3 reads CASSLSTVNYGYTF. CDR3 DNA sequence: TGCGCCAGCAGCCTGTCGACAGTAAACTATGGCTACACCTTC.